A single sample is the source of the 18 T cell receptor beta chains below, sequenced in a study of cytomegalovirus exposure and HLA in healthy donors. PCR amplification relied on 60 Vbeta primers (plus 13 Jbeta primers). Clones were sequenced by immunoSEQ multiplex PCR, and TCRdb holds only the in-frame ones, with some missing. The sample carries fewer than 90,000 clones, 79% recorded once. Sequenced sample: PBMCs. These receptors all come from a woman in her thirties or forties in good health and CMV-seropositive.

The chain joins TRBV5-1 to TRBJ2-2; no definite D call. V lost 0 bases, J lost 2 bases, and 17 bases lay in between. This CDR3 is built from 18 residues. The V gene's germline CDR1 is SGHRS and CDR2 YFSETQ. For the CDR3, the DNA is TGCGCCAGCAGCTTGGTCCTACGTACCCAAATTAACACCGGGGAGCTGTTTTTT. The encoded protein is CASSLVLRTQINTGELFF.

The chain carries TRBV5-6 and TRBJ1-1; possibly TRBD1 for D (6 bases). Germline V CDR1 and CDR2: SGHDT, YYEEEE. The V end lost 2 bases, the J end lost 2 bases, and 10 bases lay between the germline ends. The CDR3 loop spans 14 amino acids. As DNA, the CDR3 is TGTGCCAGCAGCTTATTACAGGGAAACACTGAAGCTTTCTTT. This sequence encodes CASSLLQGNTEAFF.

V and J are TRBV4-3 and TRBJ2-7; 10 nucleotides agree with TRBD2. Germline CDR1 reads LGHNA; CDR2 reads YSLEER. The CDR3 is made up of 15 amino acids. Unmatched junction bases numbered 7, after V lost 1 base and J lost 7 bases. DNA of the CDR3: TGCGCCAGCAGCCAAGTTCTAGCGGGAGCTCGGGAGCAGTACTTC. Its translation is CASSQVLAGAREQYF.

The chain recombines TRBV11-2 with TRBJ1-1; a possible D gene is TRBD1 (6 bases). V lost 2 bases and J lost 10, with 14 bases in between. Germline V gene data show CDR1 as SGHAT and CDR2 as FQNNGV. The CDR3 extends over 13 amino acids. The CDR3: CASSLMTGFGAFF. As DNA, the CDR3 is TGTGCCAGCAGCTTAATGACAGGTTTTGGAGCTTTCTTT.

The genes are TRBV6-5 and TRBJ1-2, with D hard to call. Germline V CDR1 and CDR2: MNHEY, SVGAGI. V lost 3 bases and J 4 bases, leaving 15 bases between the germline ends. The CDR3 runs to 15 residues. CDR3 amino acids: CASSYYKRDFYGYTF. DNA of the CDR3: TGTGCCAGCAGTTATTACAAACGGGATTTCTATGGCTACACCTTC.

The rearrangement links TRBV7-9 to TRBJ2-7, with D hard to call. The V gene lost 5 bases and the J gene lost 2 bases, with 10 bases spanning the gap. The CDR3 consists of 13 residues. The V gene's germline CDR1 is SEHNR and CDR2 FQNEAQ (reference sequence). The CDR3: CASSPVGPYEQYF. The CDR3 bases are TGTGCCAGCAGCCCAGTGGGCCCCTACGAGCAGTACTTC.

CDR3 protein: CASGHLDGYTF. In DNA, the CDR3 is TGTGCTAGTGGCCACCTAGATGGCTACACCTTC. The chain joins TRBV12-5 to TRBJ1-2; no firm D call. Germline-derived CDR1 and CDR2 are LGHNT and FRNRAP. CDR3 size: 11 residues. Trimming pared 6 bases from V and 6 bases from J, leaving 8 bases between. The full variable domain, in which reference TRBV12-5 and TRBJ1-2 provide the parts outside the CDR3, is DARVTQTPRHKVTEMGQEVTMRCQPILGHNTVFWYRQTMMQGLELLAYFRNRAPLDDSGMPKDRFSAEMPDATLATLKIQPSEPRDSAVYFCASGHLDGYTFGSGTRLTVV.

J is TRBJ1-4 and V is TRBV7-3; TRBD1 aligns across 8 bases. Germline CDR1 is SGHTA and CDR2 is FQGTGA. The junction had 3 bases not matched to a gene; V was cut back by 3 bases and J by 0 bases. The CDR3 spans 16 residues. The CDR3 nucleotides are TGTGCCAGCAGCTTGGGACAGGAGACAACTAATGAAAAACTGTTTTTT. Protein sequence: CASSLGQETTNEKLFF.

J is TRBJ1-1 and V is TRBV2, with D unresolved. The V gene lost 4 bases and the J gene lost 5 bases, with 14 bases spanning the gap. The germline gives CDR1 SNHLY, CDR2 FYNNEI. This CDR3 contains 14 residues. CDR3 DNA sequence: TGTGCCAGCAGTGCTTCTTCGGGGATTACTGAAGCTTTCTTT. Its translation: CASSASSGITEAFF.

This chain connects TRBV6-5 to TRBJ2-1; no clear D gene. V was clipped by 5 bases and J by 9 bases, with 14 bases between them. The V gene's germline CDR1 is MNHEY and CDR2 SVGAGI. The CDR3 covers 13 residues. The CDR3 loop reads CASSDIVFREQFF. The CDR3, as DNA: TGTGCCAGCAGTGACATAGTGTTCCGTGAGCAGTTCTTC.

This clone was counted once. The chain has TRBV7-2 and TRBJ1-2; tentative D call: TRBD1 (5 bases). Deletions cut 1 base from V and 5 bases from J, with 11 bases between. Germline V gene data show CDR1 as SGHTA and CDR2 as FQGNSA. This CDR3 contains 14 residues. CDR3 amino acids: CASSLEGTGYGYTF. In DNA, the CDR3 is TGTGCCAGCAGCTTAGAGGGGACTGGATATGGCTACACCTTC.

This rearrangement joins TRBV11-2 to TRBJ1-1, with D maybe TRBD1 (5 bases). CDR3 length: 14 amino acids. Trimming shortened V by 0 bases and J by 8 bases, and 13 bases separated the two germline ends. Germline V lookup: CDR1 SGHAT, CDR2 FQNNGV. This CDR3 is CASSLEQGWVEAFF. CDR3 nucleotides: TGTGCCAGCAGCTTAGAGCAGGGATGGGTCGAAGCTTTCTTT.

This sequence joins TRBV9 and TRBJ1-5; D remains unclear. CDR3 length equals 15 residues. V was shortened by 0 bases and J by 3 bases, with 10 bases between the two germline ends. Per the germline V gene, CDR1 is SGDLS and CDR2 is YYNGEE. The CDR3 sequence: CASSVGGQPNQPQHF. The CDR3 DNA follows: TGTGCCAGCAGCGTAGGCGGGCAGCCCAATCAGCCCCAGCATTTT.

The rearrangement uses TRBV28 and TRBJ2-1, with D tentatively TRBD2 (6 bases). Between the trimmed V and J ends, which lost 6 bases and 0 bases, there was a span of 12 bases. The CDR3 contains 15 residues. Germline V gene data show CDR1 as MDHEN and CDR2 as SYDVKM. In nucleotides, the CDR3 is TGTGCCAGCAGCCCGACTAGGAGCTCCTACAATGAGCAGTTCTTC. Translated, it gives CASSPTRSSYNEQFF.

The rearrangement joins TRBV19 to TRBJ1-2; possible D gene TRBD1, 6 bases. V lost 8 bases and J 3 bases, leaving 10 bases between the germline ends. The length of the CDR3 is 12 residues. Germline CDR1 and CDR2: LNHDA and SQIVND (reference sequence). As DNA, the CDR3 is TGTGCCAGTCAGACAGGCTACTATGGCTACACCTTC. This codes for CASQTGYYGYTF. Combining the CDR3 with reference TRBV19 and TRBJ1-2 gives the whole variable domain DGGITQSPKYLFRKEGQNVTLSCEQNLNHDAMYWYRQDPGQGLRLIYYSQIVNDFQKGDIAEGYSVSREKKESFPLTVTSAQKNPTAFYLCASQTGYYGYTFGSGTRLTVV.

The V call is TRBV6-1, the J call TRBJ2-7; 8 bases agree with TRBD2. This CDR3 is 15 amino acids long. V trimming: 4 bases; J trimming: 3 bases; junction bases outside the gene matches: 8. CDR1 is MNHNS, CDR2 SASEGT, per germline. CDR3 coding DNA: TGTGCCAGCAGTGTTCGCGGGGGGCTTCTCTACGAGCAGTACTTC. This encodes CASSVRGGLLYEQYF.

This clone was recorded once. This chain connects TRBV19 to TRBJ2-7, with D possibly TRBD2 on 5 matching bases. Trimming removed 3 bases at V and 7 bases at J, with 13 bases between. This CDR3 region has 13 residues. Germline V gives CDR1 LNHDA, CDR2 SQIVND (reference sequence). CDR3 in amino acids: CASSMDPTGEQYF. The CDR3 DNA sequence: TGTGCCAGTAGTATGGACCCAACGGGGGAGCAGTACTTC. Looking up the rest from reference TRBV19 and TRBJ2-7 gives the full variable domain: DGGITQSPKYLFRKEGQNVTLSCEQNLNHDAMYWYRQDPGQGLRLIYYSQIVNDFQKGDIAEGYSVSREKKESFPLTVTSAQKNPTAFYLCASSMDPTGEQYFGPGTRLTVT.

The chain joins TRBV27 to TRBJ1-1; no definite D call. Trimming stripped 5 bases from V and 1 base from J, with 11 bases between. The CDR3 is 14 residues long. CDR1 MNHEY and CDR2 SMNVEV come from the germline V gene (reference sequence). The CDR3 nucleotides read TGTGCCAGCAGTCCGATCCAGAAGAACACTGAAGCTTTCTTT. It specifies CASSPIQKNTEAFF.